The 29 T cell receptor beta chains presented below share a single source sample, sequenced in a study of blood T cell repertoires in COVID-19. Clones were read by immunoSEQ multiplex PCR, and TCRdb kept only the in-frame ones, dropping some. In the table there are some 48,000 clones, around 88% of which are singletons. Sequenced material: peripheral blood. Every receptor here comes from a human donor in a cohort sampled during active COVID-19.

V and J are TRBV6-4 and TRBJ1-2; 10 bases agree with TRBD1. The CDR3 spans 15 residues. J was trimmed by 4 bases and V by 5 bases; bases with no gene match: 7. Germline lookup yields CDR1 MRHNA and CDR2 SNTAGT. CDR3 residues: CASSSDRGRGYGYTF. The CDR3 bases are TGTGCCAGCAGTTCCGACAGGGGGCGAGGCTATGGCTACACCTTC.

The gene calls are TRBV7-2 and TRBJ2-1, with 8 bases lining up with TRBD2. Germline values: CDR1 SGHTA, CDR2 FQGNSA. The CDR3 is made up of 14 amino acids. Germline trimming cut 5 bases from V and 9 bases from J; bases unmatched to any gene: 9. CDR3 coding DNA: TGTGCCAGCAGCCGTCGGGAGGGCCAGGGTGAGCAGTTCTTC. Encoded protein: CASSRREGQGEQFF.

The V and J genes are TRBV6-5 and TRBJ1-6, with a tentative D call TRBD1 (5 bases). Germline V gene sequence: CDR1 MNHEY, CDR2 SVGAGI. Trimming shortened V by 0 bases and J by 9 bases, and 15 bases separated the two germline ends. The CDR3 loop spans 16 amino acids. In nucleotides, the CDR3 is TGTGCCAGCAGTTACTCGCGCGGGGACGGTCGTTCACCCCTCCACTTT. It codes for CASSYSRGDGRSPLHF.

V and J are TRBV7-2 and TRBJ2-1, with a tentative D call TRBD2 (5 bases). The CDR3 runs 13 residues. Looked up from germline, CDR1 is SGHTA and CDR2 is FQGNSA. Trimming pared 1 base from V and 10 bases from J, leaving 11 bases between. CDR3 protein: CASSLVRGMEQFF. CDR3 sequence (DNA): TGTGCCAGCAGCTTAGTTCGGGGTATGGAGCAGTTCTTC.

This chain joins TRBV7-7 and TRBJ2-1; the match to TRBD1 covers 7 bases. CDR3 size: 15 residues. The ends lost 4 bases at V and 0 bases at J; junction bases unmatched: 3. CDR1 and CDR2 (germline): SSHAT, FNYEAQ (reference sequence). The CDR3: CASSSGGPSYNEQFF. CDR3 DNA sequence: TGTGCCAGCAGCTCAGGGGGTCCCTCCTACAATGAGCAGTTCTTC.

Only one count was recorded for this clone. This rearrangement joins TRBV4-2 to TRBJ2-3, with no clear D. CDR3 length: 14 amino acids. V shed 0 bases and J shed 2 bases, with 6 bases lying between them. Germline CDR1 and CDR2: LGHNA and YNFKEQ. DNA of the CDR3: TGTGCCAGCAGCCAAGAATTATTCACAGATACGCAGTATTTT. Protein product: CASSQELFTDTQYF.

The chain recombines TRBV5-1 with TRBJ2-7, with D possibly being TRBD1 (6 bases). The ends were cut back, 1 base at V and 3 bases at J, with 17 bases in the middle. CDR3 length: 16 residues. The germline V gene encodes CDR1 SGHRS and CDR2 YFSETQ. In nucleotides, the CDR3 is TGCGCCAGCAGCTTGACCTATCCGGGACACCTCTACGAGCAGTACTTC. It encodes CASSLTYPGHLYEQYF.

V usage is TRBV6-1 and J usage is TRBJ1-1, with D possibly TRBD1 on 5 matching bases. This CDR3 has 14 amino acids. Germline assignment: CDR1 MNHNS and CDR2 SASEGT. The V and J ends lost 3 bases and 1 base respectively, with 9 bases between them. The chain's CDR3 is CASSELQGNTEAFF. The CDR3 DNA reads as TGTGCCAGCAGTGAGCTCCAGGGGAACACTGAAGCTTTCTTT.

J is TRBJ1-5 and V is TRBV7-2; D call uncertain. The CDR3 is 14 residues long. Trimming took 3 bases from V and 0 from J, leaving 6 bases between them. CDR1 is SGHTA, CDR2 FQGNSA, per germline. The CDR3 loop is CASSFSLSNQPQHF. The CDR3, as DNA: TGTGCCAGCAGCTTTAGTCTTAGCAATCAGCCCCAGCATTTT.

J is TRBJ1-1 and V is TRBV7-9; TRBD1 might be the D (6 bases). The CDR3 is 15 residues long. The germline gives CDR1 SEHNR, CDR2 FQNEAQ (reference sequence). Trimming took 5 bases from V and 1 from J, leaving 14 bases between them. The CDR3 DNA reads TGTGCCAGCAGCCACCGTGGGACAACGAACACTGAAGCTTTCTTT. The encoded protein is CASSHRGTTNTEAFF.

This clone has more than one count but fewer than ten. This chain links TRBV7-2 with TRBJ2-7; 11 bases agree with TRBD2. The CDR3 runs 15 residues. Germline CDR1 and CDR2: SGHTA and FQGNSA. V lost 5 bases and J lost 5; bases outside the gene matches: 8. The CDR3 DNA reads TGTGCCAGCAGCAACACGTTAGCGGGAGGGAACGAGCAGTACTTC. Protein: CASSNTLAGGNEQYF.

The CDR3 DNA follows: TGTGCCAGCAGAGGCGGACTAGGAGTGACCCAGTACTTC. Translated, it gives CASRGGLGVTQYF. V gene TRBV6-6 combines with J gene TRBJ2-5; 7 bases line up with TRBD2. Losses at the gene ends were 6 bases for V and 7 bases for J; bases not matched to a gene: 8. CDR1 and CDR2 (germline): MNHNY, SVGAGI (reference sequence). CDR3 length equals 13 residues.

The CDR3 region has the DNA TGTGCCAGCAGCCTCGGGGCGGCGGGGGGAACCGGGGAGCTGTTTTTT. As protein: CASSLGAAGGTGELFF. The chain recombines TRBV4-2 with TRBJ2-2, with 8 positions matching TRBD2. Germline lookup yields CDR1 LGHNA and CDR2 YNFKEQ. The CDR3 runs 16 residues. The V segment lost 4 bases and the J segment 5 bases; nucleotides outside the gene matches: 9.

V usage is TRBV20-1 and J usage is TRBJ1-4; possible D gene TRBD1, 5 bases. The CDR3 is 14 amino acids. The germline V gene encodes CDR1 DFQATT and CDR2 SNEGSKA (reference sequence). V was shortened by 3 bases and J by 8 bases, with 16 bases between the two germline ends. The CDR3 sequence: CSASYSGTREKLFF. The CDR3 nucleotides are TGCAGTGCTAGTTATTCCGGGACTAGGGAAAAACTGTTTTTT.

The chain uses TRBV7-9 and TRBJ2-3; TRBD2 aligns across 8 bases. V shed 3 bases, J shed 2 bases, and the junction held 1 base outside the gene matches. CDR1 is SEHNR and CDR2 is FQNEAQ in the germline V gene (reference sequence). This CDR3 region has 14 residues. CDR3 DNA: TGTGCCAGCAGCTTCGGGGGGGCCACAGATACGCAGTATTTT. Encoded protein: CASSFGGATDTQYF.

The chain recombines TRBV11-3 with TRBJ2-1; a weak D match, TRBD2 (5 bases). The CDR3 contains 14 residues. Germline V gives CDR1 SGHNT, CDR2 YENEEA. V lost 5 bases, J lost 0 bases, and 8 bases lay in between. The CDR3: CASSISGSYNEQFF. Here the CDR3 DNA reads TGTGCCAGCAGCATAAGCGGCTCCTACAATGAGCAGTTCTTC.

This chain links TRBV5-6 with TRBJ2-5; 9 bases map to TRBD1. The CDR3 is 15 amino acids. Looked up from germline, CDR1 is SGHDT and CDR2 is YYEEEE. The junction had 8 bases not matched to a gene; V was cut back by 4 bases and J by 4 bases. In DNA form, the CDR3 reads TGTGCCAGCAGCCCCGGGACAGGGTTGCGAGAGACCCAGTACTTC. Amino acids: CASSPGTGLRETQYF.

This chain connects TRBV5-4 to TRBJ2-7; 14 bases agree with TRBD2. V trimming: 4 bases; J trimming: 4 bases; junction bases outside the gene matches: 4. Germline CDR1 reads SGHNT; CDR2 reads YYREEE (reference sequence). The CDR3 totals 15 residues. The CDR3: CASSPWTSGGYEQYF. In nucleotides, the CDR3 is TGTGCCAGCAGCCCGTGGACTAGCGGGGGGTACGAGCAGTACTTC.

The chain carries TRBV18 and TRBJ1-2; 8 bases are a match to TRBD1. V lost 2 bases to trimming and J lost 4 bases; unmatched junction nucleotides: 6. This CDR3 spans 15 amino acids. Germline V lookup: CDR1 KGHSH, CDR2 LQKENI. This chain's CDR3 is CASSPDSDRVYGYTF. As DNA, the CDR3 is TGTGCCAGCTCACCAGATTCGGACAGGGTCTATGGCTACACCTTC.

The chain combines TRBV6-4 with TRBJ1-2, with 9 bases matching TRBD1. Germline CDR1 reads MRHNA; CDR2 reads SNTAGT. V shed 0 bases and J 7 bases; nucleotides not matched to a gene: 3. This CDR3 has 14 residues. CDR3 sequence: CASSDSGTGSGYTF. In DNA, the CDR3 is TGTGCCAGCAGTGACTCGGGGACAGGGTCTGGCTACACCTTC.

The V gene is TRBV7-2, the J gene TRBJ2-7; 8 positions match TRBD2. The CDR3 covers 14 residues. Germline V gives CDR1 SGHTA, CDR2 FQGNSA. J gave up 7 bases and V 0 bases, and 5 bases lay outside the gene matches. In DNA, the CDR3 is TGTGCCAGCAGCTTAGCAGCGGGAGCCGGGGAGCAGTACTTC. Residues: CASSLAAGAGEQYF.

The CDR3 bases are TGTGCCTGGAGTGTGGGCAACGACTACGAGCAGTACTTC. As protein: CAWSVGNDYEQYF. The rearrangement uses TRBV30 and TRBJ2-7, with D uncertain. This CDR3 is built from 13 residues. CDR1 GTSNPN and CDR2 SVGIG come from the germline V gene (reference sequence). Trimming cost V 0 bases and J 3 bases, with 9 bases left between them.

The chain carries TRBV7-2 and TRBJ1-2, with 9 positions matching TRBD1. Germline V lookup: CDR1 SGHTA, CDR2 FQGNSA. The V segment lost 10 bases and the J segment 4 bases; nucleotides outside the gene matches: 7. The CDR3 sequence is 13 residues long. In nucleotides, the CDR3 is TGTGCCATTGGGGACAGGGCGGGCTATGGCTACACCTTC. This translates into CAIGDRAGYGYTF.

The rearrangement joins TRBV7-9 to TRBJ1-2, with TRBD1 as a possible D gene (5 bases). The CDR3 spans 15 residues. Trimming stripped 6 bases from V and 4 bases from J, with 18 bases between. CDR1 and CDR2 from the germline V gene are SEHNR and FQNEAQ (reference sequence). The CDR3 DNA sequence: TGTGCCAGCAGTTTCGGAGGGGCCTCCAGCTATGGCTACACCTTC. It codes for CASSFGGASSYGYTF.

The chain combines TRBV25-1 with TRBJ2-3, with 12 bases identical to TRBD2. CDR1 and CDR2 from the germline V gene are MGHDK and SYGVNS. The J segment lost 1 base and the V segment lost 4 bases, leaving 6 bases of the junction unmatched. The CDR3 length is 17 residues. DNA of the CDR3: TGTGCCAGCAGTGTGGCTAGCGGGAGGGCGGGCACAGATACGCAGTATTTT. It encodes CASSVASGRAGTDTQYF.

This chain connects TRBV12-5 to TRBJ1-1, with a tentative D call TRBD1 (6 bases). With 2 bases removed from V and 4 bases from J, the gap between germline ends came to 11 bases. The CDR3 contains 14 residues. The germline V gene encodes CDR1 LGHNT and CDR2 FRNRAP. The CDR3 protein is CASGLRGGGTEAFF. In DNA, the CDR3 is TGTGCTAGTGGTTTGAGGGGGGGCGGCACTGAAGCTTTCTTT.

This chain links TRBV6-5 with TRBJ2-7, with a tentative D call TRBD2 (5 bases). V shed 6 bases and J shed 5 bases, with 17 bases lying between them. This CDR3 has 14 amino acids. Germline CDR1 is MNHEY and CDR2 is SVGAGI. CDR3 bases: TGTGCCAGCAGACTTAGGGAGAGAGGAAACGAGCAGTACTTC. Translating gives CASRLRERGNEQYF.

This chain joins TRBV12-5 and TRBJ1-2, with D perhaps matching TRBD1 (6 bases). With 1 base removed from V and 8 bases from J, the gap between germline ends came to 11 bases. The CDR3 runs 13 residues. Germline CDR1 and CDR2: LGHNT and FRNRAP. In DNA form, the CDR3 reads TGTGCTAGTGGTTTGGAAACAGGGCGAGGCTACACCTTC. It is translated as CASGLETGRGYTF.

V and J are TRBV7-2 and TRBJ1-2; D perhaps matches TRBD1 (5 bases). V lost 1 base and J lost 5, with 11 bases in between. CDR3 size: 14 residues. Germline CDR1 SGHTA, CDR2 FQGNSA. The CDR3 nucleotides are TGTGCCAGCAGCTTAGTGTTTCGACAGTATGGCTACACCTTC. This codes for CASSLVFRQYGYTF.